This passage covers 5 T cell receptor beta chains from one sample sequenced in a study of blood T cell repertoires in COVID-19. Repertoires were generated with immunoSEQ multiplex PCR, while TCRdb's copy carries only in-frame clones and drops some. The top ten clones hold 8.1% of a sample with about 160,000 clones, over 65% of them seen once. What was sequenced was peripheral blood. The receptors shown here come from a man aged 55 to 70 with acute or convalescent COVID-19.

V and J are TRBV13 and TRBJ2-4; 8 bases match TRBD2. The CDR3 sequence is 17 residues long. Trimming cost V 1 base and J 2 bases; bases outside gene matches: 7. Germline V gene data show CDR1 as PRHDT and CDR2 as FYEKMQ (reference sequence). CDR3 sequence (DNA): TGTGCCAGCAGCTTAGTGGCGGCGGGGGGTACCAAAAACATTCAGTACTTC. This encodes CASSLVAAGGTKNIQYF.

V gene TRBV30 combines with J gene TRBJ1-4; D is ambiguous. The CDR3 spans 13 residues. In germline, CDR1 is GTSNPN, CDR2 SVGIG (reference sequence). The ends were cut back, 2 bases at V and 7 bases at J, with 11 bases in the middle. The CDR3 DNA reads TGTGCCTGGAGTAAAACGGGTCGTGAAAAACTGTTTTTT. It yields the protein CAWSKTGREKLFF.

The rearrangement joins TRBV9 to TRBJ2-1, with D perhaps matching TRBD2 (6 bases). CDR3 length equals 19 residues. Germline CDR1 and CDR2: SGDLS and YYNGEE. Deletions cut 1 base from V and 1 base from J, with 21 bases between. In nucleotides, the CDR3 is TGTGCCAGCAGCGTATTTGGAGGGCTCAACCAACCATCCTACAATGAGCAGTTCTTC. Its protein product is CASSVFGGLNQPSYNEQFF.

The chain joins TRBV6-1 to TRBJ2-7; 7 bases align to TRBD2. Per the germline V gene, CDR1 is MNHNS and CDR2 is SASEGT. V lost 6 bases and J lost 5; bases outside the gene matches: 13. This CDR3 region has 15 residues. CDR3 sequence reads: CASRKAGRDRDEQYF. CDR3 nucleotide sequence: TGTGCCAGCAGAAAGGCAGGGAGGGATCGGGACGAGCAGTACTTC.

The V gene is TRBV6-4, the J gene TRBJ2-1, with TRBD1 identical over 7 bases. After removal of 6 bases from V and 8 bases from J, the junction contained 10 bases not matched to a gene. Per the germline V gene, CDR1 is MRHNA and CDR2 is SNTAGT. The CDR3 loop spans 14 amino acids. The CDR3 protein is CASSNTGARDEQFF. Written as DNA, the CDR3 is TGTGCCAGCAGCAATACAGGGGCAAGGGATGAGCAGTTCTTC.